This T cell receptor (beta chain) originates from a study of T-cell memory formation after mild COVID-19. MiXCR, applied by TCRdb to the 5' RACE reads, yields one record per CDR3 protein. Of roughly 450,000 distinct CDR3 sequences listed, 15% to 20% are singletons. The CDR3 is made up of 13 amino acids. Germline V gene lookup returns CDR1 SGHRS and CDR2 YFSETQ. Between the trimmed V and J ends, which lost 0 bases and 8 bases, there was a span of 8 bases. This clonotype was observed a handful of times. The chain is built from TRBV5-1 and TRBJ2-2, with D unresolved. The TCR originated in an adult woman who had mild COVID-19 (a few samples of this study predate the infection). Cell type and time point are not known. The specimen sequenced was PBMCs or a T cell subset sorted from them (not recorded which). The CDR3 DNA sequence: TGCGCCAGCAGCTTGGCCAAATCGGGGGAGCTGTTTTTT. Its translation is CASSLAKSGELFF.